The entry below describes one T cell receptor beta chain. Its antigen remains unidentified. The CDR3 end falls 3 residues outside the read, so it is completed with the germline J gene. The data stem from a study of T cells in women clearing cervical HPV infection. Study background: Controls gave blood once infection was undetectable; cases at lesion identification. Study-level findings and limits: CIN3+ cases had significantly higher TCR richness than controls; evenness did not differ. TRBV6-7 relative abundance averaged roughly 0.1% in cases and under 0.2% in controls.

Only in-frame clones appear in the TCRdb table, and some are missing; sequencing was by immunoSEQ multiplex PCR. This sample's clone table lists 30,000 to 35,000 clones. CDR1 is SEHNR and CDR2 is FQNEAQ in the germline V gene (reference sequence). The CDR3 contains 14 residues. The V end lost 5 bases, the J end lost 1 base, and 11 bases lay between the germline ends. The chain carries TRBV7-9 and TRBJ1-2, with D possibly matching TRBD1 (5 bases). The sequenced material came from blood buffy coat. The sequence was obtained from a woman aged 18 to 75 with a cervical HPV16 infection that either progressed to CIN3+ or cleared (not recorded which). The covered CDR3 bases are TGTGCCAGCAGCAGGGGCGTTAATAACTATGGC. Translating it yields CASSRGVNNYG. The entire CDR3 reads CASSRGVNNYGYTF. Full variable domain (remainder filled in from reference TRBV7-9 and TRBJ1-2): DTGVSQNPRHKITKRGQNVTFRCDPISEHNRLYWYRQTLGQGPEFLTYFQNEAQLEKSRLLSDRFSAERPKGSFSTLEIQRTEQGDSAMYLCASSRGVNNYGYTFGSGTRLTVV.